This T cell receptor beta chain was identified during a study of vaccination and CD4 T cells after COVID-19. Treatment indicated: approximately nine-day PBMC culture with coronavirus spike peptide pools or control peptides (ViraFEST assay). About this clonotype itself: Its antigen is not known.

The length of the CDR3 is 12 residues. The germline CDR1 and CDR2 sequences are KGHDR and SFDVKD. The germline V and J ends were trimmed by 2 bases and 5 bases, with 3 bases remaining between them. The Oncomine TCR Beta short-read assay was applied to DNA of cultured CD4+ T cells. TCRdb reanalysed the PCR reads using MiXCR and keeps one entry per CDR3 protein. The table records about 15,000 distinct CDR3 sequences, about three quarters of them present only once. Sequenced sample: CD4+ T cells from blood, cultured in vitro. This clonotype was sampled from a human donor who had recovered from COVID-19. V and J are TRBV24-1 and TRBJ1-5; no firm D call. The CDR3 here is CATSDSYQPQHF. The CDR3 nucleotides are TGTGCCACCAGTGATTCCTATCAGCCCCAGCATTTT.